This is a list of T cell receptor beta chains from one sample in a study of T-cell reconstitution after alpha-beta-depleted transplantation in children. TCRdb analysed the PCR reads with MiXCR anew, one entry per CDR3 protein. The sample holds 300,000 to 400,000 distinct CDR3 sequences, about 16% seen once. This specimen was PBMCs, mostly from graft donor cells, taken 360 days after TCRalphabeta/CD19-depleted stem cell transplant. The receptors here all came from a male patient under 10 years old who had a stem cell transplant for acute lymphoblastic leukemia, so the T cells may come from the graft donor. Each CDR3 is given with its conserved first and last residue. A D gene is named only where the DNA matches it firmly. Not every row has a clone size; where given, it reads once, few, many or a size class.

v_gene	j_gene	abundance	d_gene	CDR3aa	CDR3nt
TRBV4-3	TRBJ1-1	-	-	CASSQNSMNTEAFF	TGCGCCAGCAGCCAGAACAGTATGAACACTGAAGCTTTCTTT
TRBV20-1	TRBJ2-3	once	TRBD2	CSATPVLAGDGGTQYF	TGCAGTGCTACCCCTGTCCTAGCGGGGGACGGGGGTACGCAGTATTTT
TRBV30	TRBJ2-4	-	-	CAWSVGQENIQYF	TGTGCCTGGAGTGTAGGGCAGGAAAACATTCAGTACTTC
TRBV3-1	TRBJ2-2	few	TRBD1	CASSHRRPRSGQGFNTGELFF	TGTGCCAGCAGCCATCGCCGGCCTCGGTCAGGACAGGGGTTTAACACCGGGGAGCTGTTTTTT
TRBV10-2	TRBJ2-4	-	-	CASSPGSLNIQYF	TGCGCCAGCAGTCCTGGGTCCCTAAACATTCAGTACTTC
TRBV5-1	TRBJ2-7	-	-	CASSLRVPYEQYF	TGCGCCAGCAGCTTGCGGGTTCCCTACGAGCAGTACTTC
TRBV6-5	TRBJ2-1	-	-	CASSYSRYNEQFF	TGTGCCAGCAGTTACTCCCGATACAATGAGCAGTTCTTC
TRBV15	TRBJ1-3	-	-	CATSNPWDGSGNTIYF	TGTGCCACCAGCAACCCTTGGGACGGCTCTGGAAACACCATATATTTT
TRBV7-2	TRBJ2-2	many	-	CASSLMAGGIGELFF	TGTGCCAGCAGCTTAATGGCTGGAGGTATCGGGGAGCTGTTTTTT
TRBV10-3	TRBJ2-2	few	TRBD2	CAIRLAGGINTGELFF	TGTGCCATCCGACTAGCGGGAGGAATAAACACCGGGGAGCTGTTTTTT
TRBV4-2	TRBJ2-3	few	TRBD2	CASSSGASGSRTDTQYF	TGTGCCAGCAGCTCCGGGGCTAGCGGGAGTCGCACAGATACGCAGTATTTT
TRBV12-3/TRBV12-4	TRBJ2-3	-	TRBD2	CASSRLAGGPPGTDTQYF	TGTGCCAGCAGCCGACTAGCGGGAGGACCTCCTGGCACAGATACGCAGTATTTT
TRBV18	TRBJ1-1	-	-	CASSPHEEGFAGF	TGTGCCAGCTCACCACACGAGGAGGGCTTCGCGGGCTTT
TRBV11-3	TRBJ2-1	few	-	CASSPRDNEQFF	TGTGCCAGCAGCCCCCGGGACAATGAGCAGTTCTTC
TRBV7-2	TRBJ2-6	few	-	CASRDSGANVLTF	TGTGCCAGCAGAGATTCTGGGGCCAACGTCCTGACTTTC
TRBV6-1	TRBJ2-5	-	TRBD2	CAISEGLAGVGEETQYF	TGTGCCATCAGTGAAGGGCTAGCGGGAGTAGGGGAAGAGACCCAGTACTTC
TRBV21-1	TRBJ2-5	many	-	CASSNNTTGWGQGETQYF	TGTGCCAGCAGCAACAACACCACGGGGTGGGGACAGGGAGAGACCCAGTACTTC
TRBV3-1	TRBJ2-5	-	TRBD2	CASSSQAGGGETQYF	TGTGCCTCCTCCTCGCAGGCGGGAGGTGGGGAGACCCAGTACTTC
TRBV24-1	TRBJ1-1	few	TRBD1	CATSDLGGAEAFF	TGTGCCACCAGTGATTTAGGGGGCGCTGAAGCTTTCTTT
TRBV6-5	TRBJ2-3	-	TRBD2	CASSYVGGASVATQYF	TGTGCCAGCAGTTACGTCGGGGGGGCTAGCGTTGCTACGCAGTATTTT
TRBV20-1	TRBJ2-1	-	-	CSARPTDFYNEQFF	TGCAGTGCTAGACCAACGGACTTCTACAATGAGCAGTTCTTC
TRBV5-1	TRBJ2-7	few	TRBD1	CASSPGDRAFLEQYF	TGCGCCAGCAGCCCGGGGGACAGGGCGTTTCTCGAGCAGTACTTC
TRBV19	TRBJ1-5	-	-	CASSLGWQASNQPQHF	TGTGCCAGTAGTCTAGGCTGGCAGGCCTCCAATCAGCCCCAGCATTTT
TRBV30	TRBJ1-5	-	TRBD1	CAWSGGQGGNQPQHF	TGTGCCTGGAGCGGCGGACAGGGCGGCAATCAGCCCCAGCATTTT
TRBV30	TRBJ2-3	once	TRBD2	CAWSPRRGGTDTQYF	TGTGCCTGGAGTCCCCGGCGGGGGGGGACAGATACGCAGTATTTT
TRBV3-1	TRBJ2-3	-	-	CASSSPLVGTQYF	TGTGCCAGCAGCTCCCCCCTAGTCGGGACGCAGTATTTT
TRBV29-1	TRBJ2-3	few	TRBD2	CSVETRLTSGSTDTQYF	TGCAGCGTTGAAACCCGCCTAACTAGCGGGAGCACAGATACGCAGTATTTT
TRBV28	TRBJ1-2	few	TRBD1	CASSLRGLGYTF	TGTGCCAGCAGTCTGAGGGGGCTTGGCTACACCTTC
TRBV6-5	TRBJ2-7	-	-	CASSYSKGGINRYEQYF	TGTGCCAGCAGTTACTCGAAAGGCGGGATTAACCGCTACGAGCAGTACTTC
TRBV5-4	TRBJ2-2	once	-	CASSLVPGLSTGELFF	TGTGCCAGCAGCTTGGTTCCAGGACTCTCCACCGGGGAGCTGTTTTTT
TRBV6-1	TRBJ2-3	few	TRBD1	CASSAPLTGEDTDTQYF	TGTGCCAGCAGTGCCCCCCTGACAGGGGAAGACACAGATACGCAGTATTTT
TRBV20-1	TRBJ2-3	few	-	CSARPIPGRGYTDTQYF	TGCAGTGCTAGACCCATCCCGGGCAGGGGTTACACAGATACGCAGTATTTT
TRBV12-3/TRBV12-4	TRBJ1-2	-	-	CASSFGTGSYGYTF	TGTGCCAGCAGTTTTGGCACAGGGTCCTATGGCTACACCTTC
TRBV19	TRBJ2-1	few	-	CAGENEQFF	TGTGCCGGGGAAAATGAGCAGTTCTTC
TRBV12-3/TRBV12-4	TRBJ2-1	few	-	CASRTSAGNNEQFF	TGTGCCAGCAGGACCTCCGCAGGGAACAATGAGCAGTTCTTC
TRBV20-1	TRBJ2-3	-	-	CSARGPLEYYF	TGCAGTGCTAGAGGCCCTCTGGAGTATTATTTT